The 2 T cell receptor beta chains listed next were all sequenced from one sample in a study of blood T cell repertoires in COVID-19. Method: immunoSEQ multiplex PCR; TCRdb's copy keeps in-frame clones and lacks some. The sample includes fewer than 150,000 clones, about 83% of them seen just once. Sequenced input: peripheral blood. The receptors stem from a man in his 70s with acute or convalescent COVID-19.

This clone appeared a few times. J is TRBJ2-7 and V is TRBV11-2; a possible D gene is TRBD2 (5 bases). Trimming cost V 3 bases and J 6 bases, with 18 bases left between them. CDR1 is SGHAT, CDR2 FQNNGV, per germline. The CDR3 covers 15 residues. The CDR3 DNA is TGTGCCAGCAGCTTCCTCCCTCGGGGTAAAGGCGAGCAGTACTTC. This sequence encodes CASSFLPRGKGEQYF.

The V gene is TRBV2, the J gene TRBJ2-7, with 8 bases fitting TRBD2. The CDR3 sequence is 13 residues long. Germline CDR1 reads SNHLY; CDR2 reads FYNNEI. The V segment lost 7 bases and the J segment 7 bases; nucleotides outside the gene matches: 9. DNA of the CDR3: TGTGCCAGCAACGCGGGGGGAGAGAGGGAGCAGTACTTC. Translating gives CASNAGGEREQYF.